A single sample gave rise to the 28 T cell receptor beta chains below, sequenced in a study of blood T cells in healthy people across ages. A sample-barcoded 5' primer and a J-beta primer mix were used in a second PCR of roughly 7 to 11 cycles. TCRdb passed the 5' RACE reads through MiXCR, listing each CDR3 protein once. The sample comprises fewer than 1.5 million distinct CDR3 sequences, 42% of which are singletons, and roughly 8.2% rests with the top ten. Material for sequencing was blood. The source of these receptors is a woman between 18 and 29 years old in good health.

The table lists this clonotype with a few counts. The J gene is TRBJ2-7, the V gene TRBV20-1; tentatively, D is TRBD1 (7 bases). V dropped 7 bases and J dropped 2 bases, with 15 bases sitting between them. There are 13 residues in the CDR3. Germline CDR1 is DFQATT and CDR2 is SNEGSKA (reference sequence). CDR3 loop: CSVRGTQAYEQYF. CDR3 nucleotide sequence: TGCAGTGTCAGGGGGACTCAAGCCTACGAGCAGTACTTC.

This clonotype was detected only once. V is TRBV20-1 and J is TRBJ2-7; 10 nucleotides align to TRBD2. The CDR3 consists of 15 residues. Germline CDR1 DFQATT, CDR2 SNEGSKA (reference sequence). V gave up 3 bases and J gave up 4 bases; unmatched junction bases: 9. The CDR3 region has the DNA TGCAGTGCTAGTGCCCCTTCTAGCGGGAGTTACGAGCAGTACTTC. Translated: CSASAPSSGSYEQYF.

About this clonotype itself: A junction boundary mismatches the germline segment, possibly from a read error. The genes are TRBV6-4 and TRBJ2-1, with 12 bases identical to TRBD2. Germline CDR1 is MRHNA and CDR2 is SNTAGT. The CDR3 has 18 amino acids. CDR3 nucleotide sequence: TGTGCCAGCAGTGACCTGGCTAGCGGGAGGGCCAACTACAATGAGCAGATCTTC. Its translation: CASSDLASGRANYNEQIF.

The CDR3 sequence: CSASHWGQAGTDTQYF. CDR3 coding DNA: TGCAGTGCTAGTCACTGGGGACAGGCAGGCACAGATACGCAGTATTTT. This rearrangement joins TRBV20-1 to TRBJ2-3, with TRBD1 identical over 8 bases. This CDR3 comprises 16 residues. Germline V lookup: CDR1 DFQATT, CDR2 SNEGSKA (reference sequence). The V and J ends lost 3 bases and 1 base, in that order; junction bases with no gene match: 9.

This clonotype was counted between two and nine times. V is TRBV29-1 and J is TRBJ2-7, with 7 bases lining up with TRBD1. The CDR3 runs 14 residues. From germline, CDR1 is SQVTM and CDR2 ANQGSEA. V gave up 6 bases and J gave up 2 bases; unmatched junction bases: 10. CDR3 nucleotide sequence: TGCAGCGTGATTCTAGAGGACAGGCCCTACGAGCAGTACTTC. Translating gives CSVILEDRPYEQYF.

The V and J genes are TRBV11-2 and TRBJ1-6, with D perhaps matching TRBD1 (5 bases). Germline V CDR1 and CDR2: SGHAT, FQNNGV. Trimming cost V 0 bases and J 7 bases, with 13 bases left between them. The CDR3 covers 16 residues. The chain's CDR3 is CASSLDFGGTNSPLHF. The CDR3 nucleotides are TGTGCCAGCAGCTTAGATTTCGGGGGTACAAATTCACCCCTCCACTTT.

The chain has TRBV12-3 or TRBV12-4 and TRBJ1-4; weak D call: TRBD1 (6 bases). V was cut by 5 bases and J by 5 bases, with 12 bases left in between. This CDR3 is built from 14 residues. CDR3 protein: CASSEQGRNEKLFF. The DNA for the CDR3 is TGTGCCAGCAGTGAACAGGGAAGAAATGAAAAACTGTTTTTT.

This clonotype has ten or more counts. V gene TRBV12-3 or TRBV12-4 combines with J gene TRBJ2-6; a weak D match, TRBD2 (6 bases). This CDR3 comprises 18 residues. The ends were cut back, 7 bases at V and 0 bases at J, with 19 bases in the middle. The CDR3 reads CASTPYGGLTSGANVLTF. CDR3 in DNA: TGTGCCAGCACCCCGTACGGGGGACTGACCTCTGGGGCCAACGTCCTGACTTTC.

The V and J genes are TRBV6-2 or TRBV6-3 and TRBJ2-3; 11 nucleotides match TRBD2. Germline V gene data show CDR1 as MNHEY and CDR2 as SVGEGT. Germline trimming cut 4 bases from V and 6 bases from J; bases unmatched to any gene: 9. CDR3 length: 16 amino acids. DNA for the CDR3: TGTGCCAGCAGTTCGGGACTAGCGGAGTCCGTGGATACGCAGTATTTT. Translating gives CASSSGLAESVDTQYF.

This clonotype was observed a few times. V and J are TRBV5-1 and TRBJ1-2; TRBD1 matches at 7 bases. The CDR3 extends over 15 amino acids. V shed 0 bases and J 4 bases; nucleotides not matched to a gene: 6. Germline CDR1 is SGHRS and CDR2 is YFSETQ. The CDR3 coding sequence is TGCGCCAGCAGCTTGGGACAGGGAAGTTTCTATGGCTACACCTTC. Residues: CASSLGQGSFYGYTF.

The V gene is TRBV2, the J gene TRBJ2-1; 8 bases agree with TRBD2. The CDR3 is 16 amino acids. The junction had 8 bases not matched to a gene; V was cut back by 5 bases and J by 2 bases. Looked up from germline, CDR1 is SNHLY and CDR2 is FYNNEI. The CDR3 loop reads CASSSGRTGPYNEQFF. The DNA of the CDR3 is TGTGCCAGCAGTAGCGGGAGAACTGGGCCCTACAATGAGCAGTTCTTC.

This clonotype was picked up a small number of times. The V call is TRBV9, the J call TRBJ2-7; no definite D call. V dropped 0 bases and J dropped 0 bases, with 13 bases sitting between them. The CDR3 has 16 residues. Germline V CDR1 and CDR2: SGDLS, YYNGEE. The CDR3 coding sequence is TGTGCCAGCAGCGTAGCTTCAGGACGCAACTCCTACGAGCAGTACTTC. Amino acid sequence: CASSVASGRNSYEQYF.

This clonotype was recorded at least ten times. V gene TRBV2 combines with J gene TRBJ1-1, with D tentatively TRBD1 (6 bases). CDR1 SNHLY and CDR2 FYNNEI come from the germline V gene. Trimming removed 6 bases from V and 0 bases from J, with 8 bases in between. This CDR3 spans 13 amino acids. Here the CDR3 DNA reads TGTGCCAGCAGCGGACAGCTGAACACTGAAGCTTTCTTT. Translated: CASSGQLNTEAFF.

The rearrangement uses TRBV20-1 and TRBJ2-5; D call uncertain. Near its end, the DNA agrees better with TRBJ2-1, so the J call may be wrong. The CDR3 contains 16 residues. Germline V gene data show CDR1 as DFQATT and CDR2 as SNEGSKA (reference sequence). The CDR3 loop reads CSAGYCRSNLQETQFF. The CDR3 DNA reads as TGCAGTGCTGGATATTGCAGATCCAACCTTCAAGAGACCCAGTTCTTC.

The chain carries TRBV4-1 and TRBJ1-5; no reliable D call. Looked up from germline, CDR1 is MGHRA and CDR2 is YSYEKL. The V end was cut by 2 bases, the J end by 1 base, with 9 bases between. The CDR3 extends over 15 amino acids. In DNA form, the CDR3 reads TGCGCCAGCAGCCAAAGGGAAACGAGCAATCAGCCCCAGCATTTT. Residues: CASSQRETSNQPQHF.

The rearrangement links TRBV7-9 to TRBJ1-1; D not resolved. The CDR3 runs 13 residues. Germline V gives CDR1 SEHNR, CDR2 FQNEAQ (reference sequence). V lost 8 bases to trimming and J lost 3 bases, with 13 bases between them. CDR3 nucleotides: TGTGCCAGCGTGCAGTTTGGGGACACTGAAGCTTTCTTT. Translating gives CASVQFGDTEAFF.

V is TRBV21-1 and J is TRBJ2-5; TRBD1, the table's D call, was not compared with the DNA. TRBV21-1 counts as a pseudogene. The CDR3 runs to 16 residues. CDR3 amino acids: CASSKLNRGREETQYF. The CDR3 DNA sequence: TGTGCCAGCAGCAAATTAAACAGGGGAAGAGAAGAGACCCAGTACTTC.

In DNA, the CDR3 is TGCGCCAGCAGTGATACAGGGAGGACCTACGAGCAGTACTTC. It specifies CASSDTGRTYEQYF. The genes are TRBV10-2 and TRBJ2-7; perhaps D is TRBD1 or TRBD2 (6 bases each). Germline V gene sequence: CDR1 WSHSY, CDR2 SAAADI. The CDR3 totals 14 residues. The germline V and J ends were trimmed by 3 bases and 2 bases, with 11 bases remaining between them.

This chain joins TRBV5-5 and TRBJ2-1; D tentatively reads TRBD1 or TRBD2 (5 bases each). The CDR3 contains 16 residues. The ends were cut back, 3 bases at V and 0 bases at J, with 13 bases in the middle. Germline lookup yields CDR1 SGHKS and CDR2 YYEKEE (reference sequence). The CDR3 region has the DNA TGTGCCAGCAGCTCCTCCGGGACGACCTCCTACAATGAGCAGTTCTTC. It translates to CASSSSGTTSYNEQFF.

This clonotype was detected only once. One end of the junction does not line up with germline, which may come from a read error. The chain couples TRBV5-6 to TRBJ1-5, with D hard to call. The CDR3 contains 13 residues. Germline V CDR1 and CDR2: SGHDT, YYEEEE. CDR3 residues: CASSLAGNQPRHF. The CDR3 coding sequence is TGTGCCAGCAGCTTGGCAGGAAATCAGCCCCGGCATTTT. The entire variable domain, with the rest obtained from reference TRBV5-6 and TRBJ1-5, is as follows: DAGVTQSPTHLIKTRGQQVTLRCSPKSGHDTVSWYQQALGQGPQFIFQYYEEEERQRGNFPDRFSGHQFPNYSSELNVNALLLGDSALYLCASSLAGNQPRHFGDGTRLSIL.

This chain joins TRBV18 and TRBJ2-3, with D possibly TRBD2 on 5 matching bases. CDR1 and CDR2 from the germline V gene are KGHSH and LQKENI. CDR3 length: 15 amino acids. The V and J ends lost 1 base and 0 bases respectively, with 8 bases between them. The CDR3 sequence: CASSPLASSTDTQYF. In DNA, the CDR3 is TGTGCCAGCTCACCACTAGCGAGTAGCACAGATACGCAGTATTTT. Drawing the rest from reference TRBV18 and TRBJ2-3, the complete variable domain is NAGVMQNPRHLVRRRGQEARLRCSPMKGHSHVYWYRQLPEEGLKFMVYLQKENIIDESGMPKERFSAEFPKEGPSILRIQQVVRGDSAAYFCASSPLASSTDTQYFGPGTRLTVL.

This clonotype was seen a handful of times. The rearrangement links TRBV6-6 to TRBJ1-1; 7 bases are shared with TRBD1. CDR3 length equals 15 residues. Germline values: CDR1 MNHNY, CDR2 SVGAGI (reference sequence). V trimming: 5 bases; J trimming: 1 base; junction bases outside the gene matches: 7. The CDR3 protein is CASSPLGTANTEAFF. In nucleotides, the CDR3 is TGTGCCAGCAGTCCCTTAGGGACAGCGAACACTGAAGCTTTCTTT.

The chain recombines TRBV6-2 or TRBV6-3 with TRBJ2-3; 9 bases map to TRBD2. In germline, CDR1 is MNHEY, CDR2 SVGEGT. The trim removed 4 bases at V and 8 bases at J, leaving 13 bases unmatched. The CDR3 is 16 amino acids. CDR3 sequence reads: CASSSWIGGGASTQYF. CDR3 sequence (DNA): TGTGCCAGCAGTTCGTGGATCGGCGGGGGGGCCTCTACGCAGTATTTT.

This clonotype was recorded once. The chain has TRBV20-1 and TRBJ1-2, with TRBD1 as a possible D gene (5 bases). The CDR3 spans 13 residues. CDR1 is DFQATT and CDR2 is SNEGSKA in the germline V gene (reference sequence). Trimming cost V 0 bases and J 5 bases, with 10 bases left between them. The DNA of the CDR3 is TGCAGTGCTAGAGAGTCACAGGCTTATGGCTACACCTTC. It codes for CSARESQAYGYTF.

The sample holds many counts of this clonotype. The chain combines TRBV2 with TRBJ2-7; D not resolved. V was clipped by 8 bases and J by 0 bases, with 17 bases between them. CDR3 length equals 15 residues. Germline values: CDR1 SNHLY, CDR2 FYNNEI. For the CDR3, the DNA is TGTGCCAGCCAACAGACCCACAGTGGCTCCTACGAGCAGTACTTC. Residues: CASQQTHSGSYEQYF.

The table lists this clonotype with a count of one. This sequence joins TRBV12-3 or TRBV12-4 and TRBJ2-7, with TRBD2 matching 9 bases. V shed 3 bases and J 3 bases; nucleotides not matched to a gene: 9. The CDR3 sequence is 16 residues long. As DNA, the CDR3 is TGTGCCAGCAGTTTCCAGGGCGGGGGGGCCCACTACGAGCAGTACTTC. It encodes CASSFQGGGAHYEQYF.

This clonotype was seen more than once but under ten times. The V and J genes are TRBV7-2 and TRBJ2-3; D is undetermined. Trimming took 5 bases from V and 3 from J, leaving 6 bases between them. Germline loops: CDR1 SGHTA, CDR2 FQGNSA. This CDR3 has 12 amino acids. The CDR3 here is CASSPWTDTQYF. The CDR3, as DNA: TGTGCCAGCAGCCCCTGGACAGATACGCAGTATTTT.

This clonotype has more than one count but fewer than ten. This chain links TRBV28 with TRBJ2-7; 11 nucleotides match TRBD1. The CDR3 is 15 amino acids. The V and J ends lost 5 bases and 5 bases, in that order; junction bases with no gene match: 8. Germline V CDR1 and CDR2: MDHEN, SYDVKM. CDR3 region: CASSPPGQGEDEQYF. The CDR3 DNA follows: TGTGCCAGCAGTCCGCCGGGACAGGGGGAGGACGAGCAGTACTTC.